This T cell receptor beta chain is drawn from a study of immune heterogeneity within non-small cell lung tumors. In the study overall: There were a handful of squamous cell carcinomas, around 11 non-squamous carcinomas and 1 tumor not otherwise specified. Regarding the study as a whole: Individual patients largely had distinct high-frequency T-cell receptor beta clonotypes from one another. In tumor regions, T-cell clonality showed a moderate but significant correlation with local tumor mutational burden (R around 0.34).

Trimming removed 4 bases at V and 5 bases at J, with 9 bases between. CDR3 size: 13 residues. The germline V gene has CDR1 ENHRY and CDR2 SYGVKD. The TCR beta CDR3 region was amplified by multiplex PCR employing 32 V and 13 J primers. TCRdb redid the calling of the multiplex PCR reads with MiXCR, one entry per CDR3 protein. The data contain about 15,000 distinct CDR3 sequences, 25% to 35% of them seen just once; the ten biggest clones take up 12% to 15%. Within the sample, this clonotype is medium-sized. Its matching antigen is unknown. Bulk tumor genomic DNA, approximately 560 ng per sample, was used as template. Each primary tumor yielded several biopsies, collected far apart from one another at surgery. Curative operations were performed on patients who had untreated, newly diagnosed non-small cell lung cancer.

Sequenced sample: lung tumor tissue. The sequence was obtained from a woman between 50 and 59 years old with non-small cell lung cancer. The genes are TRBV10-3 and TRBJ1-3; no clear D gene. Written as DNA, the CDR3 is TGTGCCATCAGTGTTAACATTCGAAACACCATATATTTT. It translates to CAISVNIRNTIYF.